This T cell receptor (beta chain) was sequenced during a study of T-cell reconstitution after alpha-beta-depleted transplantation in children. This clonotype was found many times. Preparing the TCRbeta library involved the use of unique molecular identifiers. One entry per CDR3 protein results from TCRdb running MiXCR on the PCR reads. The sample records about 600,000 distinct CDR3 sequences, roughly a tenth being singletons. Germline V gives CDR1 SQVTM, CDR2 ANQGSEA. The CDR3 covers 15 residues. Germline trimming cut 6 bases from V and 2 bases from J; bases unmatched to any gene: 8. The sequenced sample was PBMCs from the stem cell graft donor, obtained from the stem cell graft. The sequence was collected from a human donor who donated a stem cell graft to a child with acute myeloid leukemia. The chain couples TRBV29-1 to TRBJ2-3; 10 bases are shared with TRBD1. The DNA for the CDR3 is TGCAGCGTGGAAAGGACAGGGGGTAACACAGATACGCAGTATTTT. Amino acid sequence: CSVERTGGNTDTQYF.